This T cell receptor (beta chain) derives from a study of blood T cells in healthy people across ages. This clonotype was counted ten times or more. The V gene's germline CDR1 is SQVTM and CDR2 ANQGSEA. With V trimmed by 7 bases and J by 4 bases, 8 bases remained unmatched. The CDR3 is made up of 13 amino acids. A second PCR of about 7 to 11 cycles used a sample-barcoded 5' primer and a J-beta primer mix. TCRdb analysed the 5' RACE reads with MiXCR anew, one entry per CDR3 protein. The data show around 900,000 distinct CDR3 sequences, 51% seen once. This sequence was found in a woman aged 55-69 years in good health. The sample consisted of blood. V usage is TRBV29-1 and J usage is TRBJ2-5, with TRBD1 matching 8 bases. CDR3 loop: CSAEDRGIETQYF. CDR3 DNA: TGCAGCGCCGAAGACAGGGGAATAGAGACCCAGTACTTC.